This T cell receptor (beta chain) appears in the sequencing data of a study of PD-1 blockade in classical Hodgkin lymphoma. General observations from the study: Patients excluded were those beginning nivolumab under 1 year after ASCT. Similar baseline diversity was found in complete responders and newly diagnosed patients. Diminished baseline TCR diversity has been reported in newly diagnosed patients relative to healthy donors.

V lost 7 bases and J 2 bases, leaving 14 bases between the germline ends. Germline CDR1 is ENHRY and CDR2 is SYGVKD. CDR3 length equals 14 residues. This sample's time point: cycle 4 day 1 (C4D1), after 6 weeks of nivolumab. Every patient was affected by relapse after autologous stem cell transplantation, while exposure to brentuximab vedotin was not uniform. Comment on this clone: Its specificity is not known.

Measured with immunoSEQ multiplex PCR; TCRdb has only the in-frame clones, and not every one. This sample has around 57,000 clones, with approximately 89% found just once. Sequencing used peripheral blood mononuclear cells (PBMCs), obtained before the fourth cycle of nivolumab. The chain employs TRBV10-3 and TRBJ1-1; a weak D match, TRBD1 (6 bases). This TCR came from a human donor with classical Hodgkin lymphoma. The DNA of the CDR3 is TGTGCCATCAATGGGAGGGGACAAAACACTGAAGCTTTCTTT. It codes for CAINGRGQNTEAFF.